Shown below are 16 T cell receptor beta chains from a single sample sequenced in a study of technical replicates of blood from a few donors. TCRdb's table, derived via immunoSEQ multiplex PCR, lists solely in-frame clones and lacks some. The sample lists roughly 72,000 clones, 90% to 95% occurring once. Sequences were obtained from T cells isolated from PBMCs. These receptors were collected from a human donor in good health.

This chain uses TRBV19 with TRBJ1-1; 10 bases map to TRBD1. The CDR3 has 16 amino acids. The germline V gene has CDR1 LNHDA and CDR2 SQIVND (reference sequence). After removal of 2 bases from V and 3 bases from J, the junction contained 6 bases not matched to a gene. CDR3 DNA: TGTGCCAGTAGTATATTCGACAGGGGGCGGGACACTGAAGCTTTCTTT. Its protein is CASSIFDRGRDTEAFF.

This sequence joins TRBV9 and TRBJ2-1; D is perhaps TRBD1 (7 bases). V was cut by 3 bases and J by 2 bases, with 12 bases left in between. CDR3 length: 15 residues. Germline V gene lookup returns CDR1 SGDLS and CDR2 YYNGEE. The CDR3 loop is CASSGAGGPYNEQFF. The DNA for the CDR3 is TGTGCCAGCAGCGGTGCAGGGGGGCCCTACAATGAGCAGTTCTTC.

The chain recombines TRBV28 with TRBJ1-1, with 7 bases matching TRBD1. The CDR3 is made up of 12 amino acids. Germline trimming cut 2 bases from V and 7 bases from J; bases unmatched to any gene: 1. CDR1 MDHEN and CDR2 SYDVKM come from the germline V gene. CDR3 DNA: TGTGCCAGCAGTTTACGGGACAGTGAAGCTTTCTTT. It yields the protein CASSLRDSEAFF.

The chain employs TRBV5-5 and TRBJ1-3; a possible D gene is TRBD1 (6 bases). The V end was cut by 5 bases, the J end by 0 bases, with 12 bases between. In germline, CDR1 is SGHKS, CDR2 YYEKEE (reference sequence). The CDR3 covers 15 residues. CDR3 protein: CASRLDSFSGNTIYF. In nucleotides, the CDR3 is TGTGCCAGCAGACTGGACAGCTTCTCTGGAAACACCATATATTTT.

The CDR3 DNA sequence: TGTGCCAGCAGCCTTATGGGACTTGCTGAGGGAGAGACCCAGTACTTC. The encoded protein is CASSLMGLAEGETQYF. The V call is TRBV11-1, the J call TRBJ2-5; a weak D match, TRBD2 (6 bases). This CDR3 is built from 16 residues. The germline V and J ends were trimmed by 5 bases and 4 bases, with 20 bases remaining between them. Per the germline V gene, CDR1 is SGHAT and CDR2 is FQDESV (reference sequence).

J is TRBJ2-3 and V is TRBV5-1; 12 positions match TRBD1. V was pared by 3 bases and J by 4 bases, with 6 bases of the junction left unmatched. The CDR3 totals 16 residues. Per the germline V gene, CDR1 is SGHRS and CDR2 is YFSETQ. CDR3 sequence: CASSWRDRGQADTQYF. The DNA of the CDR3 is TGCGCCAGCAGCTGGAGGGACAGGGGGCAAGCAGATACGCAGTATTTT.

The chain recombines TRBV9 with TRBJ2-1; perhaps TRBD1 as D (7 bases). Germline CDR1 SGDLS, CDR2 YYNGEE. The V and J ends lost 4 bases and 7 bases respectively, with 15 bases between them. The CDR3 length is 14 residues. In nucleotides, the CDR3 is TGTGCCAGCAGCCCCCAGACAGGGAGGAATGAGCAGTTCTTC. Translating it yields CASSPQTGRNEQFF.

V is TRBV7-8 and J is TRBJ1-2; tentatively, D is TRBD1 (5 bases). V was pared by 6 bases and J by 3 bases, with 11 bases between. Germline CDR1 SGHVS, CDR2 FQNEAQ. The CDR3 is made up of 13 amino acids. As DNA, the CDR3 is TGTGCCAGCAGTCCAGGGATATACTATGGCTACACCTTC. Protein product: CASSPGIYYGYTF.

This CDR3 is CASRGDGYGYTF. The CDR3 DNA sequence: TGTGCCAGCAGGGGCGACGGCTATGGCTACACCTTC. The rearrangement uses TRBV7-2 and TRBJ1-2; D unclear. V lost 6 bases, J lost 4 bases, and 9 bases lay in between. CDR1 and CDR2 (germline): SGHTA, FQGNSA. The CDR3 totals 12 residues.

The chain employs TRBV4-1 and TRBJ1-1; D is uncertain. V shed 1 base and J shed 6 bases, with 12 bases lying between them. Germline V gene sequence: CDR1 MGHRA, CDR2 YSYEKL. This CDR3 is built from 14 residues. DNA of the CDR3: TGCGCCAGCAGCCAAGTTGTCCAGGCCTCTGAAGCTTTCTTT. It yields the protein CASSQVVQASEAFF.

The chain joins TRBV29-1 to TRBJ2-3; the D is unclear. V shed 6 bases and J shed 0 bases, with 4 bases lying between them. Germline V gives CDR1 SQVTM, CDR2 ANQGSEA. CDR3 length: 11 amino acids. This CDR3 reads CSVQSTDTQYF. DNA for the CDR3: TGCAGCGTACAAAGCACAGATACGCAGTATTTT.

This clone was seen just once. V and J are TRBV5-3 and TRBJ2-7; no clear D. TRBV5-3 has ORF status, its function being uncertain. The CDR3 totals 12 residues. V lost 4 bases to trimming and J lost 6 bases, with 11 bases between them. The CDR3 is CARSPPTGEQYF. DNA for the CDR3: TGTGCCAGAAGCCCCCCAACGGGCGAGCAGTACTTC.

This clone showed up just once. The chain links TRBV4-2 to TRBJ2-1, with 7 bases aligning to TRBD2. CDR3 length equals 15 residues. Losses at the gene ends were 3 bases for V and 4 bases for J; bases not matched to a gene: 6. The germline V gene has CDR1 LGHNA and CDR2 YNFKEQ. CDR3 DNA sequence: TGTGCCAGCAGCCAGGGTAGCGGGCCATACAATGAGCAGTTCTTC. Amino acid sequence: CASSQGSGPYNEQFF.

The chain employs TRBV10-3 and TRBJ2-3; TRBD2 might be the D (6 bases). This CDR3 spans 13 amino acids. CDR1 ENHRY and CDR2 SYGVKD come from the germline V gene. The germline V and J ends were trimmed by 7 bases and 2 bases, with 10 bases remaining between them. This chain's CDR3 is CAIMSGPTDTQYF. In DNA, the CDR3 is TGTGCCATCATGAGCGGGCCCACAGATACGCAGTATTTT.

This chain links TRBV9 with TRBJ2-1; 7 bases match TRBD2. J lost 5 bases, V lost 0 bases, and 14 bases had no gene match. Germline V gene sequence: CDR1 SGDLS, CDR2 YYNGEE. This CDR3 contains 18 residues. CDR3 coding DNA: TGTGCCAGCAGCGTAGAGTTGGGAGGGCCGCGAGGTAACAATGAGCAGTTCTTC. It encodes CASSVELGGPRGNNEQFF. Supplemented by reference TRBV9 and TRBJ2-1, the full variable domain reads DSGVTQTPKHLITATGQRVTLRCSPRSGDLSVYWYQQSLDQGLQFLIQYYNGEERAKGNILERFSAQQFPDLHSELNLSSLELGDSALYFCASSVELGGPRGNNEQFFGPGTRLTVL.

V usage is TRBV28 and J usage is TRBJ2-1, with D perhaps matching TRBD2 (6 bases). The CDR3 has 15 residues. CDR1 is MDHEN, CDR2 SYDVKM, per germline. V lost 6 bases to trimming and J lost 0 bases, with 12 bases between them. The CDR3 nucleotides are TGTGCCAGCAGCATCCCCGGGAGCTCCTACAATGAGCAGTTCTTC. Encoded protein: CASSIPGSSYNEQFF.